Each of the 4 T cell receptor beta chains below was sequenced from the same sample in a study of T-cell reconstitution after alpha-beta-depleted transplantation in children. The authors prepared the TCRbeta library with unique molecular identifiers. Using its own MiXCR run on the PCR reads, TCRdb lists one record per CDR3 protein. Of hundreds of thousands of distinct CDR3 sequences listed, roughly 17% were seen once; the top ten hold 0.9% to 1.2%. The sequencing here drew on PBMCs from the stem cell graft donor, taken from the stem cell graft. The receptors derive from a human donor who donated a stem cell graft to a child with acute myeloid leukemia.

The gene calls are TRBV20-1 and TRBJ2-1, with TRBD2 identical over 8 bases. CDR3 length: 18 amino acids. The ends lost 1 base at V and 2 bases at J; junction bases unmatched: 13. From germline, CDR1 is DFQATT and CDR2 SNEGSKA (reference sequence). CDR3 coding DNA: TGCAGTGCTAGAGTCCTGAGTGCGGCGGGGGGACCCTACAATGAGCAGTTCTTC. This encodes CSARVLSAAGGPYNEQFF.

The chain has TRBV7-8 and TRBJ2-2; possible D gene TRBD1, 6 bases. Trimming removed 0 bases at V and 4 bases at J, with 15 bases between. CDR3 length equals 17 residues. Germline V gene lookup returns CDR1 SGHVS and CDR2 FQNEAQ. CDR3 amino acids: CASSLARPGERTGELFF. The CDR3 nucleotides are TGTGCCAGCAGCTTAGCGCGGCCAGGGGAGCGCACCGGGGAGCTGTTTTTT.

This clonotype was recorded at least ten times. The chain has TRBV24-1 and TRBJ2-3, with D uncertain. CDR3 length equals 13 residues. The ends were cut back, 8 bases at V and 3 bases at J, with 11 bases in the middle. Germline loops: CDR1 KGHDR, CDR2 SFDVKD. The chain's CDR3 is CATKDTYTDTQYF. CDR3 sequence (DNA): TGTGCCACCAAGGATACCTATACAGATACGCAGTATTTT.

This clonotype occurred many times. This rearrangement joins TRBV7-2 to TRBJ2-1; D perhaps matches TRBD2 (5 bases). V lost 5 bases to trimming and J lost 0 bases, with 11 bases between them. The CDR3 contains 15 residues. The germline gives CDR1 SGHTA, CDR2 FQGNSA. In nucleotides, the CDR3 is TGTGCCAGCAGCATGAGGGTAAACTCCTACAATGAGCAGTTCTTC. It translates to CASSMRVNSYNEQFF.